This TCR beta chain was identified in a study of T cell clonotyping in hematopoietic cell transplantation. Study-wide points: Few recipient clonotypes overlapped donors; over 95% were de novo at given depth. CD4 and CD8 repertoire contributions could not be separated without sorting.

Deletions cut 3 bases from V and 10 bases from J, with 13 bases between. Germline V CDR1 and CDR2: SGHTA, FQGNSA. This CDR3 spans 13 amino acids. Time point specified: recipient sample about 28 days before transplant, after cytoreduction. The protocol was immunoSEQ multiplex PCR, while the TCRdb copy is restricted to in-frame clones and leaves out a portion. Seen here are 9,500 to 14,000 clones, 92% observed once, and the top ten hold about an eighth. Worth noting for this clone: Its antigen is as yet unknown.

This clonotype was sampled from a woman in her thirties or forties with acute myeloid leukemia. Some clones in this sample may be carry-over from other donors' samples. This chain joins TRBV7-2 and TRBJ2-1; D is uncertain. This specimen consisted of peripheral blood mononuclear cells, obtained before stem cell transplant. CDR3 protein: CASSFPLGIEQFF. The CDR3 DNA is TGTGCCAGCAGCTTTCCCCTCGGTATCGAGCAGTTCTTC.